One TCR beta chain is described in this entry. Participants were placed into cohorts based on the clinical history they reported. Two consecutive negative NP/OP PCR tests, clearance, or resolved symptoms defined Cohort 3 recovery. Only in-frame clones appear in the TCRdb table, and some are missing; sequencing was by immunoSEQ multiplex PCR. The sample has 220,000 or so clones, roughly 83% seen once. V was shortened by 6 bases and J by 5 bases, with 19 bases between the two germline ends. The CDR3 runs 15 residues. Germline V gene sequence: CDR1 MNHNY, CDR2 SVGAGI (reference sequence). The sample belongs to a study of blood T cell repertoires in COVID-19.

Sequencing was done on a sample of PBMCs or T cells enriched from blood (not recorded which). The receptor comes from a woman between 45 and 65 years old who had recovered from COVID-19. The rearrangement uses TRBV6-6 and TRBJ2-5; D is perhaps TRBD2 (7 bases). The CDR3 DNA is TGTGCCAGCAGCCAGGAGGGGGGGGCCCTGGAGACCCAGTACTTC. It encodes CASSQEGGALETQYF.